One sample yielded the 13 T cell receptor beta chains listed below, sequenced in a study of blood T cell repertoires in COVID-19. TCRdb keeps only in-frame clones here, not all; method: immunoSEQ multiplex PCR. The sample shows 350,000 to 450,000 clones, 85% of them seen only once. Sample: peripheral blood. Source of these receptors: a young woman with acute or convalescent COVID-19.

The chain links TRBV5-1 to TRBJ2-3, with 7 bases aligning to TRBD1. There are 16 residues in the CDR3. CDR1 SGHRS and CDR2 YFSETQ come from the germline V gene. The V gene end was trimmed by 2 bases and the J gene end by 2 bases; junction bases not matched to a gene: 8. The CDR3 sequence is CASSLEGATYTDTQYF. The DNA of the CDR3 is TGCGCCAGCAGCTTAGAGGGGGCTACCTACACAGATACGCAGTATTTT.

The chain recombines TRBV6-1 with TRBJ1-1; 9 bases are a match to TRBD1. J gave up 3 bases and V 4 bases, and 9 bases lay outside the gene matches. The germline V gene has CDR1 MNHNS and CDR2 SASEGT. There are 16 residues in the CDR3. This CDR3 reads CASSAGQGRKDTEAFF. The CDR3 DNA is TGTGCCAGCAGTGCTGGACAGGGGCGTAAGGACACTGAAGCTTTCTTT.

The V call is TRBV28, the J call TRBJ2-1; TRBD2 matches 8 bases. Germline V gene sequence: CDR1 MDHEN, CDR2 SYDVKM. V shed 2 bases and J 7 bases; nucleotides not matched to a gene: 7. This CDR3 has 15 residues. CDR3 nucleotide sequence: TGTGCCAGCAGTTTACCGGGAGGGCCCCGTAATGAGCAGTTCTTC. The encoded protein is CASSLPGGPRNEQFF.

The chain is built from TRBV10-3 and TRBJ2-7; TRBD1 matches 9 bases. V was clipped by 6 bases and J by 7 bases; unmatched bases: 7. The CDR3 extends over 13 amino acids. The germline gives CDR1 ENHRY, CDR2 SYGVKD. The CDR3 DNA is TGTGCCATCAGACAGGGGGCTGTGGGAGAGCAGTACTTC. Translation: CAIRQGAVGEQYF.

V and J are TRBV7-9 and TRBJ1-3, with a possible D match to TRBD1 (6 bases). The CDR3 runs 15 residues. The V gene's germline CDR1 is SEHNR and CDR2 FQNEAQ (reference sequence). CDR3 nucleotides: TGTGCTGCGAACCACGGACAGTCCTCTGGAAACACCATATATTTT. Protein: CAANHGQSSGNTIYF.

This clone turned up a few times. CDR3 sequence (DNA): TGTGCCAGCAGCTCCACAGGGAATGGCTACACCTTC. Encoded protein: CASSSTGNGYTF. The V gene is TRBV13, the J gene TRBJ1-2; TRBD1 might be the D (6 bases). From germline, CDR1 is PRHDT and CDR2 FYEKMQ (reference sequence). V was shortened by 4 bases and J by 6 bases, with 9 bases between the two germline ends. This CDR3 has 12 residues.

For the CDR3, the DNA is TGTGCCAGCAGCTTGGTCAGAGGGCCCACAGATACGCAGTATTTT. Translated, it gives CASSLVRGPTDTQYF. V usage is TRBV5-6 and J usage is TRBJ2-3; possible D gene TRBD2, 5 bases. CDR1 and CDR2 (germline): SGHDT, YYEEEE. V was trimmed by 0 bases and J by 2 bases, leaving 10 bases between them. The CDR3 is 15 amino acids. Using reference TRBV5-6 and TRBJ2-3 for the parts outside the CDR3, the full variable domain is DAGVTQSPTHLIKTRGQQVTLRCSPKSGHDTVSWYQQALGQGPQFIFQYYEEEERQRGNFPDRFSGHQFPNYSSELNVNALLLGDSALYLCASSLVRGPTDTQYFGPGTRLTVL.

V usage is TRBV7-8 and J usage is TRBJ1-4, with D possibly TRBD1 on 6 matching bases. Trimming removed 6 bases from V and 7 bases from J, with 18 bases in between. Germline lookup yields CDR1 SGHVS and CDR2 FQNEAQ. The CDR3 spans 15 residues. Written as DNA, the CDR3 is TGTGCCAGCAGACAAAGGGGGGGCGAGGGTGAAAAACTGTTTTTT. This encodes CASRQRGGEGEKLFF.

CDR3 sequence reads: CASWDRERNQPQHF. In nucleotides, the CDR3 is TGTGCCAGCTGGGACAGGGAACGCAATCAGCCCCAGCATTTT. The V gene is TRBV6-5, the J gene TRBJ1-5, with 9 bases lining up with TRBD1. Germline-derived CDR1 and CDR2 are MNHEY and SVGAGI. The ends lost 8 bases at V and 2 bases at J; junction bases unmatched: 4. This CDR3 contains 14 residues.

The chain couples TRBV5-6 to TRBJ1-4; TRBD1 aligns across 8 bases. This CDR3 is built from 15 residues. J lost 8 bases, V lost 2 bases, and 8 bases had no gene match. In germline, CDR1 is SGHDT, CDR2 YYEEEE. The CDR3 here is CASSFDRGGGEKLFF. The CDR3 bases are TGTGCCAGCAGCTTCGACAGGGGAGGGGGAGAAAAACTGTTTTTT. The whole variable domain, remainder taken from reference TRBV5-6 and TRBJ1-4, is DAGVTQSPTHLIKTRGQQVTLRCSPKSGHDTVSWYQQALGQGPQFIFQYYEEEERQRGNFPDRFSGHQFPNYSSELNVNALLLGDSALYLCASSFDRGGGEKLFFGSGTQLSVL.

J is TRBJ1-1 and V is TRBV7-9, with D possibly TRBD1 on 5 matching bases. The CDR3 is made up of 16 amino acids. CDR1 and CDR2 (germline): SEHNR, FQNEAQ (reference sequence). V was trimmed by 6 bases and J by 3 bases, leaving 20 bases between them. This chain's CDR3 is CASSPSPGAGYTEAFF. The CDR3 bases are TGTGCCAGCAGTCCAAGTCCCGGGGCGGGGTACACTGAAGCTTTCTTT.

The chain employs TRBV19 and TRBJ1-2, with D maybe TRBD1 (5 bases). Germline V CDR1 and CDR2: LNHDA, SQIVND (reference sequence). This CDR3 spans 15 amino acids. Trimming took off 4 bases at V and 4 bases at J, with 16 bases between the two ends. The CDR3 loop is CASSRPQGFSYGYTF. DNA of the CDR3: TGTGCCAGTAGTAGGCCCCAGGGTTTTTCCTATGGCTACACCTTC. Variable domain in full (rest from reference TRBV19 and TRBJ1-2): DGGITQSPKYLFRKEGQNVTLSCEQNLNHDAMYWYRQDPGQGLRLIYYSQIVNDFQKGDIAEGYSVSREKKESFPLTVTSAQKNPTAFYLCASSRPQGFSYGYTFGSGTRLTVV.

This sequence joins TRBV4-2 and TRBJ2-1; D gene unclear. The CDR3 totals 15 residues. V was shortened by 0 bases and J by 2 bases, with 8 bases between the two germline ends. CDR1 and CDR2 (germline): LGHNA, YNFKEQ. This CDR3 is CASSQDAAPYNEQFF. Here the CDR3 DNA reads TGTGCCAGCAGCCAAGATGCGGCACCCTACAATGAGCAGTTCTTC.